This TCR beta chain was identified in a study of shared clonotypes between healthy human individuals. General observations from the study: The four-donor shared clonotypes exceeded non-shared clonotypes in generation probability, with non-shared ones scoring lower. Rarefaction revealed incomplete sorted-subset sequencing despite large depth.

This clone was observed a handful of times. Its antigen is not known. Healthy and HIV-negative, the adult donors had no recent acute infections or vaccinations. This CDR3 contains 15 residues. Trimming took 2 bases from V and 5 from J, leaving 13 bases between them. CDR1 and CDR2 from the germline V gene are LNHDA and SQIVND (reference sequence). Splitting of each subset's genomic DNA was done evenly across several immunoSEQ plates. Using immunoSEQ multiplex PCR, the repertoire was profiled, and TCRdb retains in-frame clones only, with some absent. Of 950,000 to 1,100,000 clones listed, around 82% are singletons.

Sequenced input: memory CD4+ T cells from PBMCs. Subset of the sample: CD45RA-negative fraction. V usage is TRBV19 and J usage is TRBJ2-1, with D perhaps matching TRBD2 (5 bases). The sequence was obtained from a man aged 18 to 30 in good health. Some clones in this sample may be carry-over from other donors' samples. The CDR3 bases are TGTGCCAGTAGTATATGGCGGGTCCTCGACAATGAGCAGTTCTTC. Translation: CASSIWRVLDNEQFF.